A single sample is the source of the 24 T cell receptor beta chains below, sequenced in a study of breast tumors, draining lymph nodes, adjacent tissues. One entry per CDR3 protein results from TCRdb running MiXCR on the multiplex PCR reads. The sample records approximately 89,000 distinct CDR3 sequences, around 29% being singletons. Samples came from axillary lymph nodes draining the breast cancer. The sequenced material came from axillary lymph node tissue. Source of these receptors: a female donor with breast cancer. Some clones in this sample may be carry-over from other donors' samples.

This clonotype was seen at least ten times. The V gene is TRBV4-1, the J gene TRBJ1-5, with D maybe TRBD1 (5 bases). V was pared by 1 base and J by 6 bases, with 13 bases between. CDR1 and CDR2 (germline): MGHRA, YSYEKL. The CDR3 runs to 15 residues. The CDR3 sequence: CASSQGILQGQPQHF. The CDR3 DNA reads TGCGCCAGCAGCCAAGGGATTCTTCAGGGTCAGCCCCAGCATTTT.

In its sample, this clonotype was seen a few times. V is TRBV19 and J is TRBJ1-1, with D uncertain. Trimming cost V 1 base and J 2 bases, with 14 bases left between them. CDR3 length: 16 amino acids. CDR1 is LNHDA and CDR2 is SQIVND in the germline V gene (reference sequence). The CDR3 region is CASSIGYGEANTEAFF. The CDR3, as DNA: TGTGCCAGTAGTATAGGGTACGGGGAAGCTAACACTGAAGCTTTCTTT.

This clonotype was observed many times. The V call is TRBV20-1, the J call TRBJ2-1; D perhaps matches TRBD2 (5 bases). The CDR3 spans 14 residues. V lost 6 bases, J lost 2 bases, and 14 bases lay in between. CDR1 and CDR2 (germline): DFQATT, SNEGSKA (reference sequence). DNA of the CDR3: TGCAGTGCCCTGGTGGGAGCGGCCTACAATGAGCAGTTCTTC. It specifies CSALVGAAYNEQFF.

This clonotype appeared many times. The chain joins TRBV5-1 to TRBJ2-7, with TRBD2 as a possible D gene (6 bases). The CDR3 loop spans 12 amino acids. V was trimmed by 4 bases and J by 7 bases, leaving 12 bases between them. In germline, CDR1 is SGHRS, CDR2 YFSETQ. The CDR3 bases are TGCGCCAGCAGCCCCGAGGGAGGTGAGCAGTACTTC. As protein: CASSPEGGEQYF.

This clonotype was seen at least ten times. The CDR3 protein is CASSFQSGSIGYRYNEQFF. The CDR3 coding sequence is TGCGCCAGCAGCTTCCAGAGCGGGAGCATTGGCTATCGATACAATGAGCAGTTCTTC. The chain carries TRBV4-3 and TRBJ2-1, with TRBD2 identical over 8 bases. The CDR3 runs 19 residues. V lost 5 bases to trimming and J lost 4 bases; unmatched junction nucleotides: 19. Germline lookup yields CDR1 LGHNA and CDR2 YSLEER.

This clonotype was seen at least ten times. V is TRBV5-6 and J is TRBJ2-3; 11 bases line up with TRBD2. CDR3 size: 15 residues. Trimming took 2 bases from V and 5 from J; bases not matched to a gene: 4. Germline assignment: CDR1 SGHDT and CDR2 YYEEEE. DNA for the CDR3: TGTGCCAGCAGCTTTTCCGGGACTAGCGGAGATACGCAGTATTTT. It specifies CASSFSGTSGDTQYF.

This clonotype has at least ten counts. The J gene is TRBJ1-5, the V gene TRBV20-1, with 9 nucleotides matching TRBD1. V lost 5 bases to trimming and J lost 5 bases; unmatched junction nucleotides: 7. The germline gives CDR1 DFQATT, CDR2 SNEGSKA (reference sequence). CDR3 size: 14 residues. In DNA form, the CDR3 reads TGCAGTGCTCCCGACAGGGGGGGTCATCAGCCCCAGCATTTT. Encoded protein: CSAPDRGGHQPQHF.

There are many counts of this clonotype. The chain uses TRBV20-1 and TRBJ2-5, with TRBD1 matching 9 bases. Trimming removed 5 bases from V and 4 bases from J; junction bases left unmatched: 5. Germline lookup yields CDR1 DFQATT and CDR2 SNEGSKA (reference sequence). CDR3 length: 13 residues. The DNA for the CDR3 is TGCAGTGCTTGGACAGGGGATGGAGAGACCCAGTACTTC. It codes for CSAWTGDGETQYF.

V gene TRBV19 combines with J gene TRBJ1-1, with D possibly TRBD1 on 6 matching bases. Per germline, CDR1 LNHDA and CDR2 SQIVND (reference sequence). This CDR3 contains 17 residues. Trimming stripped 0 bases from V and 6 bases from J, with 20 bases between. Written as DNA, the CDR3 is TGTGCCAGTAGTATAGATCGGTTCGCGGGGGCGAGCCCTGAAGCTTTCTTT. Its protein product is CASSIDRFAGASPEAFF.

This clonotype has a count of ten or more. This rearrangement joins TRBV4-3 to TRBJ2-3; D unclear. The germline CDR1 and CDR2 sequences are LGHNA and YSLEER. There are 18 residues in the CDR3. V was pared by 0 bases and J by 1 base, with 17 bases between. CDR3 in DNA: TGCGCCAGCAGCCAAGATATTTCGGCCGGGTACCGCACAGATACGCAGTATTTT. This sequence encodes CASSQDISAGYRTDTQYF.

Details on this clonotype: Because it lacks the conserved phenylalanine or tryptophan at the end, this CDR3 is likely a read error. The DNA is omitted, as the CDR3 cannot be located on it reliably, and the CDR3 follows TCRdb's listing. The chain links TRBV7-2 to TRBJ2-1. Per the germline V gene, CDR1 is SGHTA and CDR2 is FQGNSA. Counting both end residues, the CDR3 totals 13 amino acids. The CDR3 spells CASSLVWDDEQSY.

This clonotype turned up a few times. This sequence joins TRBV11-2 and TRBJ2-3; D uncertain. Per germline, CDR1 SGHAT and CDR2 FQNNGV. The germline V and J ends were trimmed by 2 bases and 2 bases, with 14 bases remaining between them. The CDR3 consists of 16 residues. The CDR3 sequence: CASSLKSNPLTDTQYF. In nucleotides, the CDR3 is TGTGCCAGCAGCTTAAAGTCCAACCCCCTCACAGATACGCAGTATTTT.

This clonotype was seen at least ten times. This chain links TRBV12-3 or TRBV12-4 with TRBJ2-5; no definite D call. Trimming cost V 6 bases and J 5 bases, with 10 bases left between them. This CDR3 is built from 12 residues. Here the CDR3 DNA reads TGTGCCAGCAGCCGGGTCCGGGAGACCCAGTACTTC. This encodes CASSRVRETQYF.

This chain joins TRBV19 and TRBJ1-1, with D possibly matching TRBD1 (5 bases). V dropped 3 bases and J dropped 4 bases, with 15 bases sitting between them. CDR1 and CDR2 (germline): LNHDA, SQIVND (reference sequence). The CDR3 sequence is 15 residues long. The CDR3, as DNA: TGTGCCAGTAGTATTGGAGGGAGGGGAAGCACTGAAGCTTTCTTT. Translation gives CASSIGGRGSTEAFF. Together with reference TRBV19 and TRBJ1-1, the CDR3 gives the full variable domain: DGGITQSPKYLFRKEGQNVTLSCEQNLNHDAMYWYRQDPGQGLRLIYYSQIVNDFQKGDIAEGYSVSREKKESFPLTVTSAQKNPTAFYLCASSIGGRGSTEAFFGQGTRLTVV.

Details on this clonotype: A much larger clone differs by one base, so this may be a read error. The chain employs TRBV5-1 and TRBJ2-2; D perhaps matches TRBD2 (6 bases). This CDR3 region has 14 residues. The V gene lost 3 bases and the J gene lost 4 bases, with 10 bases spanning the gap. In germline, CDR1 is SGHRS, CDR2 YFSETQ. In DNA form, the CDR3 reads TGCGCCAGCAGCTCGGGAGATGGCACCGGGGAGCTGTTTTTT. Amino acids: CASSSGDGTGELFF.

In its sample, this clonotype was seen many times. The chain employs TRBV19 and TRBJ2-7, with no clear D. Trimming removed 5 bases at V and 5 bases at J, with 16 bases between. Germline CDR1 LNHDA, CDR2 SQIVND (reference sequence). The CDR3 has 14 amino acids. The CDR3 loop is CASSVLGPEDEQYF. CDR3 nucleotides: TGTGCCAGTAGTGTCCTCGGACCCGAAGACGAGCAGTACTTC.

This clonotype was seen repeatedly, ten times or more. This sequence joins TRBV12-3 or TRBV12-4 and TRBJ2-1; 8 positions match TRBD2. The CDR3 is 14 residues long. Unmatched junction bases numbered 11, after V lost 7 bases and J lost 9 bases. The CDR3 reads CASTSSGSVSEQFF. Here the CDR3 DNA reads TGTGCCAGCACTTCAAGCGGGAGTGTCAGTGAGCAGTTCTTC.

This clonotype was detected only once. The junction and the germline gene differ at one end; a read error may be behind it. The chain has TRBV5-6 and TRBJ1-6; D gene unclear. This CDR3 comprises 14 residues. From germline, CDR1 is SGHDT and CDR2 YYEEEE. CDR3 sequence reads: CASSLEALNSPLHF. In DNA form, the CDR3 reads TGTGCCAGCAGCTTGGAGGCCCTTAATTCCCCCCTCCACTTT. The entire variable domain, with the rest obtained from reference TRBV5-6 and TRBJ1-6, is as follows: DAGVTQSPTHLIKTRGQQVTLRCSPKSGHDTVSWYQQALGQGPQFIFQYYEEEERQRGNFPDRFSGHQFPNYSSELNVNALLLGDSALYLCASSLEALNSPLHFGNGTRLTVT.

This clonotype was recorded at least ten times. This chain uses TRBV5-1 with TRBJ2-3; D uncertain. CDR3 length: 19 residues. Germline CDR1 and CDR2: SGHRS and YFSETQ. V lost 2 bases and J lost 3, with 25 bases in between. The CDR3 spells CASSLQLGFGQTQTDTQYF. The CDR3 coding sequence is TGCGCCAGCAGCTTACAACTTGGTTTCGGTCAAACACAGACAGATACGCAGTATTTT.

As to this clonotype: Since a much larger clone is just one base distant, this may be a read error. The chain uses TRBV6-2 or TRBV6-3 and TRBJ2-7; D gene ambiguous. The germline CDR1 and CDR2 sequences are MNHEY and SVGEGT. The CDR3 loop spans 14 amino acids. V gave up 5 bases and J gave up 4 bases, with 15 bases separating them. The chain's CDR3 is CASSHLGAEYEQYF. The CDR3 DNA follows: TGTGCCAGCAGTCATCTCGGAGCAGAGTACGAGCAGTACTTC.

As concerns this clonotype: This may be a read error: a much more frequent sequence differs by one nucleotide. The rearrangement uses TRBV20-1 and TRBJ1-1, with 8 bases fitting TRBD1. The CDR3 runs 13 residues. Germline values: CDR1 DFQATT, CDR2 SNEGSKA (reference sequence). The CDR3 DNA reads TGCAGTGCTAACGGACAGGGTAACACTGAAGCTCTCTTT. This gives the protein CSANGQGNTEALF.

This clonotype was recorded many times. The chain has TRBV29-1 and TRBJ2-1, with D possibly TRBD2 on 6 matching bases. Germline V gives CDR1 SQVTM, CDR2 ANQGSEA. Between the trimmed V and J ends, which lost 3 bases and 2 bases, there was a span of 17 bases. The CDR3 spans 16 residues. CDR3 DNA: TGCAGCGTTGATTTCGCGGGACGGTTCGCCTACAATGAGCAGTTCTTC. Its translation: CSVDFAGRFAYNEQFF.

This clonotype was recorded at least ten times. The chain is built from TRBV12-3 or TRBV12-4 and TRBJ2-5, with TRBD2 matching over 7 bases. The trim removed 6 bases at V and 3 bases at J, leaving 7 bases unmatched. CDR3 length: 14 amino acids. The DNA of the CDR3 is TGTGCCAGCAGCGGGACTACAAGAGAAGAGACCCAGTACTTC. Its translation: CASSGTTREETQYF.

This clonotype occurred many times. The rearrangement uses TRBV30 and TRBJ1-2; D is perhaps TRBD1 (6 bases). Germline V gives CDR1 GTSNPN, CDR2 SVGIG (reference sequence). Trimming removed 5 bases at V and 7 bases at J, with 11 bases between. The CDR3 contains 11 residues. The CDR3 DNA reads as TGTGCCTGGGACAGGAATTTTGGCTACACCTTC. This encodes CAWDRNFGYTF.